This T cell receptor (beta chain) emerged from a study of T cell responses to AZD1222 COVID-19 vaccine. General study points: Donors were chiefly white British, with a greater number of females, and clonal diversity was perhaps underestimated.

Sequenced by immunoSEQ multiplex PCR; TCRdb stores in-frame clones only, minus some. Here the sample spans roughly 21,000 clones, less than 85% being singletons. With respect to this clone: The antigen is undetermined.

After removal of 2 bases from V and 1 base from J, the junction contained 1 base not matched to a gene. Germline CDR1 is MNHNS and CDR2 is SASEGT. CDR3 size: 15 residues. The material sequenced was peripheral blood, taken on day 0 of AZD1222 vaccination. The chain links TRBV6-1 to TRBJ1-1; the match to TRBD1 covers 10 bases. This receptor was obtained from an adult in good health. The CDR3 coding sequence is TGTGCCAGCAGTGAATGGGACAGGGGGAACACTGAAGCTTTCTTT. It translates to CASSEWDRGNTEAFF.